The present T cell receptor beta chain was sequenced within a study of CD4+ T cells in melanoma. Germline CDR1 is MNHEY and CDR2 is SVGAGI. This CDR3 is 15 amino acids long. The trim removed 0 bases at V and 4 bases at J, leaving 4 bases unmatched. Repertoires were generated with immunoSEQ multiplex PCR, while TCRdb's copy carries only in-frame clones and drops some. This repertoire shows around 50,000 clones, 89% found once; its top ten account for approximately 10%. The TCR originated in a human donor with melanoma. The sample comprised peripheral blood. The chain couples TRBV6-5 to TRBJ2-7; 9 bases are a match to TRBD1. DNA of the CDR3: TGTGCCAGCAGTTACTCCCCACAGGGGGCGTACGAGCAGTACTTC. Amino acids: CASSYSPQGAYEQYF.